Listed here are 9 T cell receptor beta chains from one sample, sequenced in a study of control samples from healthy donors and cancer patients. Using immunoSEQ multiplex PCR, the repertoire was profiled, and TCRdb retains in-frame clones only, with some absent. The sample lists some 100,000 clones, 85% to 90% seen once, with 7.8% in the top ten. The source material was blood. These receptors came from a man younger than 45 in good health.

The rearrangement joins TRBV7-2 to TRBJ2-1, with 8 bases matching TRBD2. Germline lookup yields CDR1 SGHTA and CDR2 FQGNSA. This CDR3 has 15 amino acids. J was trimmed by 4 bases and V by 2 bases; bases with no gene match: 4. CDR3 amino acids: CASSLKAGAYNEQFF. As DNA, the CDR3 is TGTGCCAGCAGCTTAAAAGCGGGGGCTTACAATGAGCAGTTCTTC.

This rearrangement joins TRBV18 to TRBJ1-1, with D unresolved. The CDR3 spans 14 residues. Trimming left V 3 bases short and J 4 bases short, with 12 bases between. The germline CDR1 and CDR2 sequences are KGHSH and LQKENI. The DNA for the CDR3 is TGTGCCAGCTCACCCCGTCGGGCAAGCACTGAAGCTTTCTTT. This codes for CASSPRRASTEAFF.

The chain carries TRBV5-4 and TRBJ2-5, with D possibly being TRBD2 (6 bases). The CDR3 is made up of 12 amino acids. Germline V gene sequence: CDR1 SGHNT, CDR2 YYREEE (reference sequence). Trimming cost V 4 bases and J 5 bases, with 9 bases left between them. CDR3 DNA: TGTGCCAGCAGCCCCCGGGGGGAGACCCAGTACTTC. It encodes CASSPRGETQYF.

The rearrangement links TRBV3-1 (or the pseudogene TRBV3-2) to TRBJ1-3; D uncertain. From germline, CDR1 is LGHDT and CDR2 YNNKEL (reference sequence). CDR3 length: 15 residues. The ends were cut back, 1 base at V and 0 bases at J, with 7 bases in the middle. CDR3 residues: CASSQVRISGNTIYF. The DNA for the CDR3 is TGTGCCAGCAGCCAAGTCAGGATCTCTGGAAACACCATATATTTT.

This chain connects TRBV7-2 to TRBJ1-5; the D is unclear. V was clipped by 5 bases and J by 0 bases, with 11 bases between them. This CDR3 comprises 15 residues. The V gene's germline CDR1 is SGHTA and CDR2 FQGNSA. The CDR3 sequence: CASSPGQSSNQPQHF. In DNA, the CDR3 is TGTGCCAGCAGCCCCGGGCAGTCTAGCAATCAGCCCCAGCATTTT.

The rearrangement uses TRBV6-5 and TRBJ1-5; D is unclear. Germline CDR1 and CDR2: MNHEY and SVGAGI. The CDR3 consists of 15 residues. Trimming left V 7 bases short and J 2 bases short, with 15 bases between. CDR3 residues: CASTPGQAGNQPQHF. DNA for the CDR3: TGTGCCAGCACCCCGGGCCAGGCAGGCAATCAGCCCCAGCATTTT.

The chain couples TRBV27 to TRBJ2-7; TRBD2 aligns across 12 bases. This CDR3 spans 14 amino acids. The V gene's germline CDR1 is MNHEY and CDR2 SMNVEV (reference sequence). With 7 bases clipped from V and 2 bases from J, the junction kept 3 bases outside the gene matches. CDR3 protein: CASTSSGRAYEQYF. In DNA, the CDR3 is TGTGCCAGCACCTCTAGCGGGAGGGCCTACGAGCAGTACTTC.

V and J are TRBV6-5 and TRBJ2-3, with a weak D call TRBD2 (6 bases). The CDR3 loop spans 14 amino acids. Germline CDR1 is MNHEY and CDR2 is SVGAGI. With 6 bases removed from V and 6 bases from J, the gap between germline ends came to 16 bases. CDR3 DNA sequence: TGTGCCAGCAGCTCGGGACTCGATCGGGATACGCAGTATTTT. Residues: CASSSGLDRDTQYF.

As DNA, the CDR3 is TGCGCCAGCAGCCCAGCTAGCCCCCGGACAGTAAGCTCTGGAAACACCATATATTTT. Translating it yields CASSPASPRTVSSGNTIYF. The V call is TRBV4-3, the J call TRBJ1-3; D perhaps matches TRBD1 (6 bases). With 4 bases removed from V and 0 bases from J, the gap between germline ends came to 22 bases. Germline V gene sequence: CDR1 LGHNA, CDR2 YSLEER. This CDR3 spans 19 amino acids.